This entry is about one T cell receptor (beta chain). This sample stems from a study of blood T cell repertoires in COVID-19. The overall study: The United States, Italy and Spain provided the acute and convalescent COVID-19 samples. PBMCs, B-cell-depleted T cells, or T cells were the source of the cDNA or gDNA that made up the material.

In the original processing: Researchers report that nucleated cell counts were estimated from reference gene primer amplification. Some clones are missing from TCRdb's copy, which holds only in-frame ones; the method was immunoSEQ multiplex PCR. Clonal size and the V and J genes are those of that table, whereas D and trimming came from the DNA. The sample shows about 190,000 clones, 79% of them seen only once. Material for sequencing was peripheral blood. The receptor was derived from a man in his sixties with active or convalescent COVID-19.

Here the CDR3 DNA reads TGTGCCAGCAGTGCCTCGACGGGGGGGACCGGGGAGCTGTTTTTT. This sequence encodes CASSASTGGTGELFF. The genes are TRBV2 and TRBJ2-2, with 8 bases fitting TRBD2. CDR3 length equals 15 residues. Trimming at V came to 4 bases and at J to 5 bases, leaving 6 bases not matched to a gene. Germline lookup yields CDR1 SNHLY and CDR2 FYNNEI.